This T cell receptor (beta chain) emerged from a study of T cells in tuberculosis. Germline V gene data show CDR1 as SGHTA and CDR2 as FQGTGA. Germline trimming cut 3 bases from V and 7 bases from J; bases unmatched to any gene: 5. This CDR3 contains 13 residues. Libraries were prepared by immunoSEQ multiplex PCR; TCRdb keeps only in-frame clonotypes and omits some of them. The table includes approximately 40,000 clones, roughly 95% detected once. Time point noted: new active TB diagnosis, blood taken before or within 7 days of starting treatment. The receptor comes from an adult with tuberculosis. This rearrangement joins TRBV7-3 to TRBJ1-1, with TRBD1 matching over 7 bases. Sequencing was performed on PBMCs, taken at tuberculosis diagnosis. As DNA, the CDR3 is TGTGCCAGCAGCTTGAACAGGGGAGGTGAAGCTTTCTTT. Protein sequence: CASSLNRGGEAFF.